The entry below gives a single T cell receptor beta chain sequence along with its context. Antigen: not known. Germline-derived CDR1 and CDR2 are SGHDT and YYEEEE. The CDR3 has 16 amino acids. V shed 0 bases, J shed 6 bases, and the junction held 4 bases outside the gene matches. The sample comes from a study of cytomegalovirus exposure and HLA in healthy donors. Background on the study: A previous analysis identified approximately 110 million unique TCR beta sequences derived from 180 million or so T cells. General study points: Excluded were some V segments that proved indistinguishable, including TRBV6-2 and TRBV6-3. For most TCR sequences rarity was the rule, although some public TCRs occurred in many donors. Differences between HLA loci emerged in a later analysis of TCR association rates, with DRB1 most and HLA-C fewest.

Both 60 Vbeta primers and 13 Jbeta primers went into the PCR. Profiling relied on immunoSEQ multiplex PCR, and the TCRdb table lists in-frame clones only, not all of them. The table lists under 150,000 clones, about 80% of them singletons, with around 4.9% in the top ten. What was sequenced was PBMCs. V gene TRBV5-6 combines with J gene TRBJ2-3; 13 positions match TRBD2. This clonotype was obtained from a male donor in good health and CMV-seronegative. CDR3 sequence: CASSLGLAGGFDTQYF. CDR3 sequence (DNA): TGTGCCAGCAGCTTGGGACTAGCGGGGGGATTCGATACGCAGTATTTT.